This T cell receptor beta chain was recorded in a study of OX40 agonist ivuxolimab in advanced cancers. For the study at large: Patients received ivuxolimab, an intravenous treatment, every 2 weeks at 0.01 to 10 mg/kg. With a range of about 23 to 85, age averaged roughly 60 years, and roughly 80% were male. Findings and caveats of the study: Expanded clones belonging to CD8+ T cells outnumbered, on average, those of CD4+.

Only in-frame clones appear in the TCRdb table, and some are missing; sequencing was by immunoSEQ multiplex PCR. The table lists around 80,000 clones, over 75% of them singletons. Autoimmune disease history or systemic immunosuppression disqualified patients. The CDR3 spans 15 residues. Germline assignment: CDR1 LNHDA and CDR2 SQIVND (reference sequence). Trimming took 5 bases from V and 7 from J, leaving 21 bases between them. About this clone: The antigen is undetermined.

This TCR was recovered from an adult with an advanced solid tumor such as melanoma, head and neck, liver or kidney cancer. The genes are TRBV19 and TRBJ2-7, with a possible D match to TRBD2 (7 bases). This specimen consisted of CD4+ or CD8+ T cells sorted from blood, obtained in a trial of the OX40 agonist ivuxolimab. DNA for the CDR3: TGTGCCAGTAGTGACTCGGCGGGGGCCCCCCGGGAGCAGTACTTC. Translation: CASSDSAGAPREQYF.